This T cell receptor beta chain was found in a study of CD8+ T cells in alopecia areata. The sequencing template was cDNA reverse transcribed from extracted RNA. Some clones are missing from TCRdb's copy, which holds only in-frame ones; the method was immunoSEQ multiplex PCR. The sample has about 90,000 clones; 40% to 50% are singletons. Details on this clone: Its antigen is currently unknown.

General study points: There were many expanded lesional clones persisting in scalp and blood during tofacitinib.

Treatment reported: oral pan-JAK inhibitor, 5-10 mg twice daily. This CDR3 contains 13 residues. J lost 1 base, V lost 4 bases, and 3 bases had no gene match. Germline CDR1 GTSNPN, CDR2 SVGIG (reference sequence). V gene TRBV30 combines with J gene TRBJ2-7, with TRBD2 matching 8 bases. The source material was CD8+ T cells sorted from blood, sampled at week 24, from a patient treated with tofacitinib. The clonotype originates from a human donor with alopecia areata. The CDR3 region has the DNA TGTGCCTGGACTAGCGGGCAATCCTACGAGCAGTACTTC. It encodes CAWTSGQSYEQYF.